This entry lists 26 T cell receptor beta chains sequenced from one sample in a study of regulatory T cells in long-lasting Graves disease. Specified time point: newly diagnosed GD, antithyroid drugs for less than 3 months. PBMC RNA was the source of the TCR library. Assembly of TCR beta libraries relied on iRepertoire HTBI primers together with Arm-PCR of CDR3 regions. MiXCR, applied by TCRdb to the multiplex PCR reads, yields one record per CDR3 protein. This repertoire shows about 430,000 distinct CDR3 sequences, roughly 15% found once; its top ten account for roughly 7.7%. This sample also appeared in a second study, on T cells in Graves' hyperthyroidism and ophthalmopathy.

Material: peripheral blood mononuclear cells (PBMCs), obtained at new diagnosis, from a patient treated with antithyroid drugs. The source of these receptors is a woman aged 35 to 49 with Graves disease.

This clonotype was detected many times. The chain couples TRBV6-1 to TRBJ2-2; 7 nucleotides match TRBD1. V gave up 6 bases and J gave up 5 bases; unmatched junction bases: 12. This CDR3 has 16 residues. Germline assignment: CDR1 MNHNS and CDR2 SASEGT. The CDR3 loop reads CASSRTGAPRTGELFF. The DNA for the CDR3 is TGTGCCAGCAGCCGAACAGGGGCCCCGAGGACCGGGGAGCTGTTTTTT.

This clonotype was found many times. The V gene is TRBV11-2, the J gene TRBJ1-2; TRBD1 agrees at 8 bases. CDR1 is SGHAT, CDR2 FQNNGV, per germline. V lost 5 bases to trimming and J lost 6 bases; unmatched junction nucleotides: 11. The CDR3 runs 15 residues. CDR3 coding DNA: TGTGCCAGCAGCCACGCCCCAGGACAGGGAGATGGCTACACCTTC. It codes for CASSHAPGQGDGYTF.

Ten or more counts support this clonotype. V usage is TRBV20-1 and J usage is TRBJ2-7; TRBD1 might be the D (7 bases). Germline V CDR1 and CDR2: DFQATT, SNEGSKA (reference sequence). V was clipped by 5 bases and J by 1 base, with 12 bases between them. The CDR3 extends over 13 amino acids. CDR3 DNA: TGCAGTGCTGCAGGGGGGCCGTCCTACGAGCAGTACTTC. Translation: CSAAGGPSYEQYF.

This clonotype was recorded at least ten times. The rearrangement links TRBV9 to TRBJ2-5, with D uncertain. The CDR3 has 13 amino acids. The germline V gene has CDR1 SGDLS and CDR2 YYNGEE. The V end lost 0 bases, the J end lost 1 base, and 4 bases lay between the germline ends. The CDR3 reads CASSVAVQETQYF. CDR3 in DNA: TGTGCCAGCAGCGTAGCTGTCCAAGAGACCCAGTACTTC.

The table lists this clonotype with many counts. This rearrangement joins TRBV29-1 to TRBJ2-7; 8 bases are shared with TRBD1. CDR3 length equals 12 residues. V shed 8 bases and J 5 bases; nucleotides not matched to a gene: 8. Germline V gene sequence: CDR1 SQVTM, CDR2 ANQGSEA. The CDR3 sequence: CSTRTGLNEQYF. As DNA, the CDR3 is TGCAGCACCAGGACAGGGCTGAACGAGCAGTACTTC.

This clonotype was counted ten times or more. CDR3 sequence (DNA): TGTGCCACCAGCAGAGACAGGGACTATGGCTACACCTTC. Translating gives CATSRDRDYGYTF. The chain carries TRBV15 and TRBJ1-2; the D gene is possibly TRBD1 (5 bases). From germline, CDR1 is LNHNV and CDR2 YYDKDF (reference sequence). V dropped 0 bases and J dropped 3 bases, with 5 bases sitting between them. The CDR3 runs to 13 residues.

This clonotype has just one count. The chain is built from TRBV7-9 and TRBJ2-3; 15 nucleotides align to TRBD2. The V segment lost 6 bases and the J segment 2 bases; nucleotides outside the gene matches: 18. Germline CDR1 SEHNR, CDR2 FQNEAQ (reference sequence). This CDR3 region has 21 residues. The CDR3 protein is CASRHEWGLAGGSRNTDTQYF. The CDR3 region has the DNA TGTGCCAGCAGACATGAATGGGGACTAGCGGGAGGTTCGAGAAACACAGATACGCAGTATTTT.

This clonotype was counted ten times or more. This chain uses TRBV2 with TRBJ2-7; TRBD1 matches at 10 bases. J lost 3 bases, V lost 6 bases, and 5 bases had no gene match. CDR3 length: 14 residues. Per germline, CDR1 SNHLY and CDR2 FYNNEI. CDR3 residues: CASSAGTGDYEQYF. For the CDR3, the DNA is TGTGCCAGCAGCGCCGGGACAGGGGACTACGAGCAGTACTTC.

A note on this clonotype: A much more abundant neighbour one base away suggests this may be a read error. The CDR3 loop is CSSSYSGGNEKLFF. The CDR3 region has the DNA TGTTCCAGCAGTTACTCGGGAGGAAATGAAAAACTGTTTTTT. V is TRBV6-5 and J is TRBJ1-4; D is ambiguous. The CDR3 spans 14 residues. CDR1 is MNHEY, CDR2 SVGAGI, per germline.

This clonotype showed up just a few times. At one boundary the junction diverges from the germline segment, which might be a read error. This chain connects TRBV5-1 to TRBJ1-6; 9 nucleotides match TRBD1. This CDR3 has 16 residues. In germline, CDR1 is SGHRS, CDR2 YFSETQ. DNA for the CDR3: TGCGCCAGCAGCTCAGCCCGGGACAGGGCTGATTCACCCCTTCACTTT. Protein product: CASSSARDRADSPLHF.

CDR3 coding DNA: TGTGCCACCAGCAGAGGCGGGAGCTGGTACAATGAGCAGTTCTTC. Residues: CATSRGGSWYNEQFF. The V call is TRBV15, the J call TRBJ2-1, with TRBD2 identical over 7 bases. V lost 1 base to trimming and J lost 4 bases; unmatched junction nucleotides: 4. Germline values: CDR1 LNHNV, CDR2 YYDKDF (reference sequence). The CDR3 is 15 amino acids. Full variable domain (remainder filled in from reference TRBV15 and TRBJ2-1): DAMVIQNPRYQVTQFGKPVTLSCSQTLNHNVMYWYQQKSSQAPKLLFHYYDKDFNNEADTPDNFQSRRPNTSFCFLDIRSPGLGDTAMYLCATSRGGSWYNEQFFGPGTRLTVL.

The rearrangement uses TRBV9 and TRBJ2-3; 9 positions match TRBD2. CDR3 length: 16 residues. The V gene end was trimmed by 3 bases and the J gene end by 0 bases; junction bases not matched to a gene: 5. Germline loops: CDR1 SGDLS, CDR2 YYNGEE. The CDR3 protein is CASSALSGSSTDTQYF. The CDR3 DNA sequence: TGTGCCAGCAGCGCCCTTAGCGGGAGTAGCACAGATACGCAGTATTTT.

This clonotype was detected many times. The V and J genes are TRBV5-5 and TRBJ2-5; a weak D match, TRBD2 (5 bases). Germline loops: CDR1 SGHKS, CDR2 YYEKEE (reference sequence). Deletions cut 3 bases from V and 4 bases from J, with 19 bases between. The CDR3 loop spans 16 amino acids. CDR3 coding DNA: TGTGCCAGCAGCTCCCGCTTCGACGGTGAGGGAGAGACCCAGTACTTC. Translated: CASSSRFDGEGETQYF.

The sample holds many counts of this clonotype. CDR3 DNA: TGTGCCAGCACTCCCCGAGGCGGGGACTCCTACAATGAGCAGTTCTTC. This gives the protein CASTPRGGDSYNEQFF. The V and J genes are TRBV11-2 and TRBJ2-1; tentatively, D is TRBD2 (6 bases). This CDR3 contains 16 residues. Germline V CDR1 and CDR2: SGHAT, FQNNGV. Trimming cost V 7 bases and J 0 bases, with 16 bases left between them.

V and J are TRBV19 and TRBJ1-2, with D hard to call. V was shortened by 5 bases and J by 6 bases, with 25 bases between the two germline ends. This CDR3 comprises 17 residues. Per the germline V gene, CDR1 is LNHDA and CDR2 is SQIVND (reference sequence). The CDR3 DNA reads as TGTGCCAGTAGTCAATCACCCGGGAACGTTGCGCGTCATGGCTACACCTTC. It is translated as CASSQSPGNVARHGYTF.

This clonotype was detected ten times or more. The chain carries TRBV28 and TRBJ2-6; unclear D gene. The germline V and J ends were trimmed by 7 bases and 4 bases, with 5 bases remaining between them. The CDR3 sequence is 12 residues long. The germline gives CDR1 MDHEN, CDR2 SYDVKM. The CDR3 region is CASTAGANVLTF. In DNA form, the CDR3 reads TGTGCCAGCACTGCCGGGGCCAACGTCCTGACTTTC.

This clonotype was seen more than once but under ten times. This chain connects TRBV6-2 or TRBV6-3 to TRBJ2-5; D perhaps matches TRBD1 (6 bases). V dropped 5 bases and J dropped 3 bases, with 10 bases sitting between them. Germline V gives CDR1 MNHEY, CDR2 SVGEGT. The CDR3 is 13 amino acids. The CDR3 region has the DNA TGTGCCAGCAGTGCTCCAGGGGAAGAGACCCAGTACTTC. It is translated as CASSAPGEETQYF.

The rearrangement links TRBV3-1 to TRBJ2-4; the match to TRBD1 covers 8 bases. The length of the CDR3 is 14 residues. The germline gives CDR1 LGHDT, CDR2 YNNKEL (reference sequence). The V and J ends lost 1 base and 6 bases, in that order; junction bases with no gene match: 2. Here the CDR3 reads CASSQVQGGNIQYF. CDR3 sequence (DNA): TGTGCCAGCAGCCAAGTACAGGGGGGAAACATTCAGTACTTC.

This clonotype was found many times. This chain connects TRBV11-3 to TRBJ2-7, with TRBD1 identical over 11 bases. The germline CDR1 and CDR2 sequences are SGHNT and YENEEA. The CDR3 totals 16 residues. V shed 10 bases and J 6 bases; nucleotides not matched to a gene: 17. CDR3: CATFGPRTGGFSEQYF. In DNA, the CDR3 is TGTGCCACCTTCGGCCCAAGGACAGGGGGCTTTAGCGAGCAGTACTTC. Drawing the rest from reference TRBV11-3 and TRBJ2-7, the complete variable domain is EAGVVQSPRYKIIEKKQPVAFWCNPISGHNTLYWYLQNLGQGPELLIRYENEEAVDDSQLPKDRFSAERLKGVDSTLKIQPAELGDSAVYLCATFGPRTGGFSEQYFGPGTRLTVT.

The genes are TRBV20-1 and TRBJ2-7; TRBD2 might be the D (5 bases). V was pared by 3 bases and J by 4 bases, with 16 bases between. The CDR3 has 14 residues. CDR1 and CDR2 (germline): DFQATT, SNEGSKA (reference sequence). The CDR3 sequence: CSASPDGESYEQYF. CDR3 DNA: TGCAGTGCTAGTCCTGATGGGGAGAGTTACGAGCAGTACTTC.

This clonotype was counted at least ten times. The chain uses TRBV7-8 and TRBJ2-3; the D is unclear. The germline CDR1 and CDR2 sequences are SGHVS and FQNEAQ. The CDR3 contains 17 residues. V lost 0 bases and J 1 base, leaving 14 bases between the germline ends. As DNA, the CDR3 is TGTGCCAGCAGCTTAGCGATGTTGCGCGAGGGCACAGATACGCAGTATTTT. It codes for CASSLAMLREGTDTQYF.

The table lists this clonotype with many counts. The chain links TRBV6-2 or TRBV6-3 to TRBJ1-2, with D possibly matching TRBD1 (5 bases). The CDR3 extends over 13 amino acids. Trimming pared 5 bases from V and 6 bases from J, leaving 13 bases between. The germline V gene has CDR1 MNHEY and CDR2 SVGEGT. As DNA, the CDR3 is TGTGCCAGCAGTGATAGGGGCTGGGATGGCTACACCTTC. Translation: CASSDRGWDGYTF.

This clonotype was counted only a few times. The chain carries TRBV19 and TRBJ1-1; 9 nucleotides match TRBD1. J lost 11 bases, V lost 1 base, and 11 bases had no gene match. Germline CDR1 LNHDA, CDR2 SQIVND (reference sequence). There are 15 residues in the CDR3. CDR3 DNA sequence: TGTGCCAGTAGTATAGCCCCGACAGGGGGAGGGGGTGCTTTCTTT. Its protein is CASSIAPTGGGGAFF.

Only a few counts were recorded for this clonotype. At one end, the junction sequence differs from germline, possibly due to a read error. This chain uses TRBV7-7 with TRBJ2-1; 11 nucleotides agree with TRBD2. The CDR3 runs to 14 residues. CDR1 SSHAT and CDR2 FNYEAQ come from the germline V gene (reference sequence). The CDR3, as DNA: TGTGCTAGCAGTACGGGACTAGCGGCGGATGAGCAGTTCTTC. Encoded protein: CASSTGLAADEQFF.

This clonotype was detected many times. The chain has TRBV5-5 and TRBJ2-5; 8 bases line up with TRBD2. This CDR3 spans 15 amino acids. Germline V gene data show CDR1 as SGHKS and CDR2 as YYEKEE (reference sequence). V was pared by 3 bases and J by 4 bases, with 8 bases of the junction left unmatched. The CDR3 protein is CASSYGLAPGETQYF. The DNA of the CDR3 is TGTGCCAGCAGCTACGGACTAGCCCCGGGAGAGACCCAGTACTTC.

This clonotype showed up just a few times. CDR3 region: CAWSVRSSNQPQHF. The CDR3 bases are TGTGCCTGGAGTGTAAGGTCAAGCAATCAGCCCCAGCATTTT. This chain connects TRBV30 to TRBJ1-5, with D unclear. Germline CDR1 and CDR2: GTSNPN and SVGIG (reference sequence). Trimming shortened V by 0 bases and J by 1 base, and 7 bases separated the two germline ends. The CDR3 totals 14 residues.